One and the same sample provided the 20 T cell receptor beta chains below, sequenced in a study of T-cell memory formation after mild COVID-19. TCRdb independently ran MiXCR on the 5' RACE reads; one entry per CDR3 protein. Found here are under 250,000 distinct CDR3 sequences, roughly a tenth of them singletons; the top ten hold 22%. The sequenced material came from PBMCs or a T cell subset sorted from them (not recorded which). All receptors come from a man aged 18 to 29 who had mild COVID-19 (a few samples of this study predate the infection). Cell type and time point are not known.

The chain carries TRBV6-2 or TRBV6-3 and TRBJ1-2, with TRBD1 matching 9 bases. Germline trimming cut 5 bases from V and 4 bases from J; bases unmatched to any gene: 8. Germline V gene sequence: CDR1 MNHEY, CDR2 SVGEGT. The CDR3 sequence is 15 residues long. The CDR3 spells CASSTDRGDSYGYTF. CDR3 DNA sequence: TGTGCCAGCAGTACCGACAGGGGGGATTCCTATGGCTACACCTTC.

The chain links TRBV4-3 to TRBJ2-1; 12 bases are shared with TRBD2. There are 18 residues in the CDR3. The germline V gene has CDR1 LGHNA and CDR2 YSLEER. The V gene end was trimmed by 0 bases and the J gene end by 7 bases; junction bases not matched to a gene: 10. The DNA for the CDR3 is TGCGCCAGCAGCCAAGATAAGACTAGCGGGGGTTGGAGTAATGAGCAGTTCTTC. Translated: CASSQDKTSGGWSNEQFF.

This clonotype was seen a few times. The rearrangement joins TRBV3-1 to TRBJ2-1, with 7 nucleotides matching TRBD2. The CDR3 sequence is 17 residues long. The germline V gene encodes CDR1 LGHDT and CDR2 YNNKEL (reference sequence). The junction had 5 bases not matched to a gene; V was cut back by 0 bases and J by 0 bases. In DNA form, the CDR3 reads TGTGCCAGCAGCCAAGATCTAGCGGCGAGCTCCTACAATGAGCAGTTCTTC. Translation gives CASSQDLAASSYNEQFF.

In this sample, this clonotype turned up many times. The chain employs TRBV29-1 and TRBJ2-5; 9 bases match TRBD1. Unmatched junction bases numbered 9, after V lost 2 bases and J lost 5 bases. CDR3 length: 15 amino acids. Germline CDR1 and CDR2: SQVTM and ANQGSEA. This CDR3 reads CSVEPLPTGGETQYF. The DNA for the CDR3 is TGCAGCGTTGAACCCCTCCCGACAGGGGGGGAGACCCAGTACTTC.

The CDR3 DNA reads TGTGCCAGCAGGACTACAGGGTGGGGCACCGGGGAGCTGTTTTTT. It codes for CASRTTGWGTGELFF. The V gene is TRBV6-6, the J gene TRBJ2-2; D perhaps matches TRBD1 (6 bases). The ends were cut back, 6 bases at V and 4 bases at J, with 15 bases in the middle. The CDR3 covers 15 residues. Per the germline V gene, CDR1 is MNHNY and CDR2 is SVGAGI (reference sequence).

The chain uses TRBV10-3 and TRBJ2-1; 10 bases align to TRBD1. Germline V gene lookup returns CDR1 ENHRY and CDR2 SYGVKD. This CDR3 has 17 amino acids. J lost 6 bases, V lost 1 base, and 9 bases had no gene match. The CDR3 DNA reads TGTGCCATCAGTGAGTGGATTCCGGGACAGGGGACCAATGAGCAGTTCTTC. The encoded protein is CAISEWIPGQGTNEQFF.

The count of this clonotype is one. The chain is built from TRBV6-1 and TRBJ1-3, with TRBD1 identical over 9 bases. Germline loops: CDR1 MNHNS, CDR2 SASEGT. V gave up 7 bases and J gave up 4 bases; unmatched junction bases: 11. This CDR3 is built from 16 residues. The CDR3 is CASNPGGQGRGNTIYF. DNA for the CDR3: TGTGCCAGCAATCCCGGGGGACAGGGTAGGGGAAACACCATATATTTT.

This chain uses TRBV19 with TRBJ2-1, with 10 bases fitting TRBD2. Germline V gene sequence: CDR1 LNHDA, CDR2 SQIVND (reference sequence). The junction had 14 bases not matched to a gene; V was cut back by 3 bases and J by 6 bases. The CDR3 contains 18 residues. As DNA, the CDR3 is TGTGCCAGTAGTATCTGGGCTAGCGGGGGACACACGGGCAATGAGCAGTTCTTC. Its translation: CASSIWASGGHTGNEQFF.

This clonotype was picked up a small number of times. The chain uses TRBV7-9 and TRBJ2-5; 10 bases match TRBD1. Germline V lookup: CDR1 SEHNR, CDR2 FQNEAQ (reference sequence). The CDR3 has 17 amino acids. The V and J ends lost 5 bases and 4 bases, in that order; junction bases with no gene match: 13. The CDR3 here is CASSPRQGAPPPETQYF. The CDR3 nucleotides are TGTGCCAGCAGCCCTAGACAGGGGGCGCCTCCACCAGAGACCCAGTACTTC. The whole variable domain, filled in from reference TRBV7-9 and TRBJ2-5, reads DTGVSQNPRHKITKRGQNVTFRCDPISEHNRLYWYRQTLGQGPEFLTYFQNEAQLEKSRLLSDRFSAERPKGSFSTLEIQRTEQGDSAMYLCASSPRQGAPPPETQYFGPGTRLLVL.

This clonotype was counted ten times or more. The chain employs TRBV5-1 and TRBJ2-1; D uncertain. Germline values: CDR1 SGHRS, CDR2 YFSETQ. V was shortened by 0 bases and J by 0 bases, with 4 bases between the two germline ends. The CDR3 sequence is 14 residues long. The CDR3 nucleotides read TGCGCCAGCAGCTTGGTTGGCTCCTACAATGAGCAGTTCTTC. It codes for CASSLVGSYNEQFF.

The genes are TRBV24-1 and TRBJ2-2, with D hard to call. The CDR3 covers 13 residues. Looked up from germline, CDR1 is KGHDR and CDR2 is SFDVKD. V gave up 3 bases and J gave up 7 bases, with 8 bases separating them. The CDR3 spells CATSDRWGGELFF. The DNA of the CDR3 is TGTGCCACCAGTGATCGCTGGGGCGGGGAGCTGTTTTTT.

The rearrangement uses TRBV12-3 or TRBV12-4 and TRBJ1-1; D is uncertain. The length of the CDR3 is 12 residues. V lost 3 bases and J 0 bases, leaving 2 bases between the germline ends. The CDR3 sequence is CASSFLNTEAFF. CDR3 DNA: TGTGCCAGCAGTTTCTTGAACACTGAAGCTTTCTTT.

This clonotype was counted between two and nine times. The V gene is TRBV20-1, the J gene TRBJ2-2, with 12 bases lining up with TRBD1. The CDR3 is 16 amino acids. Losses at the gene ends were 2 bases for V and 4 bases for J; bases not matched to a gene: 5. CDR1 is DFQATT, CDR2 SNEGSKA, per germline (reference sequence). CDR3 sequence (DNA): TGCAGTGCTAGACGCCGGGACAGGGGGCGCACCGGGGAGCTGTTTTTT. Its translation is CSARRRDRGRTGELFF.

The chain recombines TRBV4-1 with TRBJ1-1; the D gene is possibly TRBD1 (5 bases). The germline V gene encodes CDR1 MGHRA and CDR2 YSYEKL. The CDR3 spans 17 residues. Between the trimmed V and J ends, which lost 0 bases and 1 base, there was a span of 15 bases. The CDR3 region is CASSQEIGGGGNTEAFF. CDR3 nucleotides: TGCGCCAGCAGCCAAGAGATAGGTGGCGGGGGGAACACTGAAGCTTTCTTT.

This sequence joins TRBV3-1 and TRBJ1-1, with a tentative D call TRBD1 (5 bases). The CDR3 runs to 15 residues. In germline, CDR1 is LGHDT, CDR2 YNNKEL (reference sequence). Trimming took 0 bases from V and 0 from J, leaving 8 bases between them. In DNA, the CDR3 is TGTGCCAGCAGCCAAGAGTGGGACCTGAACACTGAAGCTTTCTTT. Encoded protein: CASSQEWDLNTEAFF. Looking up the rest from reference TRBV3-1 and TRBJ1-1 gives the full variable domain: DTAVSQTPKYLVTQMGNDKSIKCEQNLGHDTMYWYKQDSKKFLKIMFSYNNKELIINETVPNRFSPKSPDKAHLNLHINSLELGDSAVYFCASSQEWDLNTEAFFGQGTRLTVV.

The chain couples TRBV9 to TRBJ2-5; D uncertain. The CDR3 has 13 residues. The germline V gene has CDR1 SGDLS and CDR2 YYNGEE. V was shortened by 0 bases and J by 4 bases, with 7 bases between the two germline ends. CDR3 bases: TGTGCCAGCAGCGTAGCTTCAGGAGAGACCCAGTACTTC. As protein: CASSVASGETQYF.

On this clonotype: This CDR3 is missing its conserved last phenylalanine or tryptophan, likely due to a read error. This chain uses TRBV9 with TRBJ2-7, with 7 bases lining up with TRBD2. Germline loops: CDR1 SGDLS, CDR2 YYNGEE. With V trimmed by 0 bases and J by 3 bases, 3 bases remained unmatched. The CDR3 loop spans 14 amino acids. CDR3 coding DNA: TGTGCCAGCAGCGTAGGGGGCGGGGGCTACGAGCAGTACTTA. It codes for CASSVGGGGYEQYL.

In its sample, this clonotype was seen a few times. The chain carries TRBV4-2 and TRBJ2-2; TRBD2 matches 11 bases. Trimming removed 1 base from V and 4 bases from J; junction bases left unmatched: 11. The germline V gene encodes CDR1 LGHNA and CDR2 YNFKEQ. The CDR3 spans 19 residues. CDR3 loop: CASSQVLAGGLRSTGELFF. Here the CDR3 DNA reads TGTGCCAGCAGCCAAGTGTTAGCGGGGGGGCTAAGGAGCACCGGGGAGCTGTTTTTT.

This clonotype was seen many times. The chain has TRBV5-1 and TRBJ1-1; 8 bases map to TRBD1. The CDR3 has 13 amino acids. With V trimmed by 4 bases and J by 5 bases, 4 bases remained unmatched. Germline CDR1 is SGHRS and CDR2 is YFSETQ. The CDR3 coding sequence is TGCGCCAGCAGCCCAGGGGGCCCGACTGAAGCTTTCTTT. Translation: CASSPGGPTEAFF.

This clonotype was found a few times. CDR3 loop: CASSQGGGRGNTEAFF. The CDR3 nucleotides read TGCGCCAGCAGCCAAGGGGGAGGCAGGGGGAACACTGAAGCTTTCTTT. This chain connects TRBV4-1 to TRBJ1-1, with a possible D match to TRBD1 (6 bases). The V and J ends lost 1 base and 1 base respectively, with 13 bases between them. This CDR3 region has 16 residues. The germline V gene encodes CDR1 MGHRA and CDR2 YSYEKL.